This T cell receptor (beta chain) was found in a study of neurological immune-mediated disorders. As for the cDNA, it was generated by 5'RACE with 10-nucleotide random UMIs. Every sequencing run generated over 180 million TCR-beta sequences from 15-18 subjects. MiXCR was run by TCRdb on the 5' RACE reads, yielding one entry per CDR3 protein. Among some 77,000 distinct CDR3 sequences listed, approximately 14% were seen once. This clonotype was detected many times. Antigen unknown. Time point specified: longitudinal time-point 1 (baseline). The CDR3 spans 13 residues. The V gene end was trimmed by 10 bases and the J gene end by 6 bases; junction bases not matched to a gene: 9. Germline V gene data show CDR1 as SEHNR and CDR2 as FQNEAQ (reference sequence). Study observations and caveats: None of the CDR3 amino acid sequences found in expanded clones was shared across subjects. This suggests that the TCR-beta repertoires were private in all groups. Expansion of TCR clones was greatest in HTLV-1-associated myelopathy and smallest in multiple sclerosis, where it fell below that of healthy controls.

The TCR originated in a female donor with HTLV-1-associated myelopathy (HAM/TSP). The sample comprised PBMCs. The V and J genes are TRBV7-9 and TRBJ2-5; 9 bases are shared with TRBD1. The chain's CDR3 is CATLMDRGQTQYF. CDR3 DNA sequence: TGTGCCACCCTCATGGACAGGGGACAGACCCAGTACTTC. The variable domain in full, completed from reference TRBV7-9 and TRBJ2-5, reads DTGVSQNPRHKITKRGQNVTFRCDPISEHNRLYWYRQTLGQGPEFLTYFQNEAQLEKSRLLSDRFSAERPKGSFSTLEIQRTEQGDSAMYLCATLMDRGQTQYFGPGTRLLVL.